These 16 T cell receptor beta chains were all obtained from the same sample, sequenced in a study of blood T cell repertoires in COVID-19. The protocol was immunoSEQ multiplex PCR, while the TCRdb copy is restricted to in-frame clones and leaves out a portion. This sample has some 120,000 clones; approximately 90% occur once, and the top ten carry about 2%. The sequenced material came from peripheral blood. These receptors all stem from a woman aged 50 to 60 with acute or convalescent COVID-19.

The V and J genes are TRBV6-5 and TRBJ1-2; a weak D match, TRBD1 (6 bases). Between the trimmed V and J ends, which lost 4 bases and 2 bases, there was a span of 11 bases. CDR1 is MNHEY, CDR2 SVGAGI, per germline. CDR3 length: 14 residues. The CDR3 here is CASSLDSQNYGYTF. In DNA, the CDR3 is TGTGCCAGCAGTTTGGACAGCCAAAACTATGGCTACACCTTC.

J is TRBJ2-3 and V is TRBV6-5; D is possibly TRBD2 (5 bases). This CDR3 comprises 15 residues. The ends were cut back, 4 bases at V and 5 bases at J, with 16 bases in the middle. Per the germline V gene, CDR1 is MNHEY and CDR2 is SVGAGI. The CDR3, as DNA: TGTGCCAGCAGTTCCCCTGCGGGCCCGGTAGATACGCAGTATTTT. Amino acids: CASSSPAGPVDTQYF.

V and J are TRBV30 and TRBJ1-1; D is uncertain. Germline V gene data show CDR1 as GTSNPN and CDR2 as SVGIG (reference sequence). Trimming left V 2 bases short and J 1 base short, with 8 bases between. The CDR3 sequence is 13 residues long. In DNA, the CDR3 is TGTGCCTGGAGTTTTAAGAGGAACACTGAAGCTTTCTTT. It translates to CAWSFKRNTEAFF.

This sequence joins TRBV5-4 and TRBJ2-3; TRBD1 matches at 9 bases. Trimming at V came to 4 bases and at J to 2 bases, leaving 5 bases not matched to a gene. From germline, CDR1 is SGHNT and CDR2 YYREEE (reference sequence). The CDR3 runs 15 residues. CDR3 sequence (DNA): TGTGCCAGCAGCCCCGGGACAGGGTTCACAGATACGCAGTATTTT. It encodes CASSPGTGFTDTQYF.

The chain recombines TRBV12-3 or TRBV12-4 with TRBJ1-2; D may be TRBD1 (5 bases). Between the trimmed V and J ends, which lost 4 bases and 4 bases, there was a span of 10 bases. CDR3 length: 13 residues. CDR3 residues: CASSSMGLYGYTF. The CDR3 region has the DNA TGTGCCAGCAGTTCTATGGGACTCTATGGCTACACCTTC.

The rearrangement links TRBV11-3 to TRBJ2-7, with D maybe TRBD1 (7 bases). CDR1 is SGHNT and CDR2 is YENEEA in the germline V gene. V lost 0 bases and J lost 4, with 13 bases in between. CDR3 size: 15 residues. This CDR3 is CASSLDNPGGYEQYF. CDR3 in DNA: TGTGCCAGCAGCTTAGATAATCCAGGGGGGTACGAGCAGTACTTC. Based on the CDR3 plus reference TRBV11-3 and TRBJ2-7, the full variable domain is EAGVVQSPRYKIIEKKQPVAFWCNPISGHNTLYWYLQNLGQGPELLIRYENEEAVDDSQLPKDRFSAERLKGVDSTLKIQPAELGDSAVYLCASSLDNPGGYEQYFGPGTRLTVT.

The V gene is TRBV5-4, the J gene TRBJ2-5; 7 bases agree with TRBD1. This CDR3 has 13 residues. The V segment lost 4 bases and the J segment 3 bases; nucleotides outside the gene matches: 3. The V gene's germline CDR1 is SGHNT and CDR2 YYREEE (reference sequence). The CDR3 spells CASSQTGEETQYF. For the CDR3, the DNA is TGTGCCAGCAGCCAAACAGGGGAAGAGACCCAGTACTTC.

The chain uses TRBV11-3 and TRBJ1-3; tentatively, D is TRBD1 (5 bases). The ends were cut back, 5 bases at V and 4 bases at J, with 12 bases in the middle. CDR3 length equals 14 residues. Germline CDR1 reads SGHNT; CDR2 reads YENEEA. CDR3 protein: CASSRGTGGNTIYF. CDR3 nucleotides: TGTGCCAGCAGCCGGGGGACCGGAGGAAACACCATATATTTT.

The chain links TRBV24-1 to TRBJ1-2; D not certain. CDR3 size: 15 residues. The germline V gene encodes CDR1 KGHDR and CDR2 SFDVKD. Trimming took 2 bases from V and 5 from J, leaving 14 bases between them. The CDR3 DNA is TGTGCCACCAGTGATTCTAGCCGACCCCTGTATGGCTACACCTTC. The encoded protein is CATSDSSRPLYGYTF.

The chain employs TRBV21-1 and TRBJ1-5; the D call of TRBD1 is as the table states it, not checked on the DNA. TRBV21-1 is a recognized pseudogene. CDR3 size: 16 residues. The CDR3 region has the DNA TGTGCCAGCAGCAACGGGTGCCGGACACAGGGGCAGCCCCAGCATTTT. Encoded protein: CASSNGCRTQGQPQHF.

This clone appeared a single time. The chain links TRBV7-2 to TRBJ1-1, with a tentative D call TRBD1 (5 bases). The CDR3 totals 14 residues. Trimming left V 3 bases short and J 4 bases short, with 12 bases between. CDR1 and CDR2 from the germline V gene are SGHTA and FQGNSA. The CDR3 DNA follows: TGTGCCAGCAGCTTTGACAGACTTCGCACTGAAGCTTTCTTT. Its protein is CASSFDRLRTEAFF. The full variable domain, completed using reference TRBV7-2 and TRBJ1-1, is GAGVSQSPSNKVTEKGKDVELRCDPISGHTALYWYRQSLGQGLEFLIYFQGNSAPDKSGLPSDRFSAERTGGSVSTLTIQRTQQEDSAVYLCASSFDRLRTEAFFGQGTRLTVV.

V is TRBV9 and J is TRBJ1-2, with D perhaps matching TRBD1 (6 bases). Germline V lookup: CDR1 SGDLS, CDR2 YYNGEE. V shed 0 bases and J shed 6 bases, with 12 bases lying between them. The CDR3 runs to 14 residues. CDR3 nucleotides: TGTGCCAGCAGCGTAGGGGGGCAGGGTGATGGCTACACCTTC. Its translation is CASSVGGQGDGYTF.

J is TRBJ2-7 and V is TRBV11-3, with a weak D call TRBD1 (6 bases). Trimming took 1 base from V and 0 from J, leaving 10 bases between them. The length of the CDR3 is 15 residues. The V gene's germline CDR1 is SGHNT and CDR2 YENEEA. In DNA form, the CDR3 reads TGTGCCAGCAGCTTAGGGCAGGGGCCCTCCTACGAGCAGTACTTC. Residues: CASSLGQGPSYEQYF.

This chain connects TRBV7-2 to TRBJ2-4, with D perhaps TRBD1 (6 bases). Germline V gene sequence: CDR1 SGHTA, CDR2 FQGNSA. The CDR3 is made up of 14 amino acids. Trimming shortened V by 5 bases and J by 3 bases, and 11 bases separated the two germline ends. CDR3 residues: CASSVQGSKNIQYF. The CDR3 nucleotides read TGTGCCAGCAGCGTCCAGGGGAGCAAAAACATTCAGTACTTC.

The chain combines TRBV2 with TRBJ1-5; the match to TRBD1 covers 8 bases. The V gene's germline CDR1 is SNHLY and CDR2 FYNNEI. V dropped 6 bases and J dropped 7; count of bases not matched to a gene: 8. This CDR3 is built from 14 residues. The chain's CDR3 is CASSPQGAEQPQHF. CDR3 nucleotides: TGTGCCAGCAGCCCCCAGGGGGCGGAACAGCCCCAGCATTTT. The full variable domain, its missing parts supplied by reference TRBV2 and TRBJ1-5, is EPEVTQTPSHQVTQMGQEVILRCVPISNHLYFYWYRQILGQKVEFLVSFYNNEISEKSEIFDDQFSVERPDGSNFTLKIRSTKLEDSAMYFCASSPQGAEQPQHFGDGTRLSIL.

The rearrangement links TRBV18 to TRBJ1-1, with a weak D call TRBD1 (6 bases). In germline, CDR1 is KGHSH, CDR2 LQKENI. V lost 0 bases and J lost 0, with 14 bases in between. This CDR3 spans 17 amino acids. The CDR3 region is CASSPPLSGTMNTEAFF. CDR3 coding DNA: TGTGCCAGCTCACCACCACTGTCCGGGACAATGAACACTGAAGCTTTCTTT.